Listed here are 31 T cell receptor beta chains from one sample, sequenced in a study of Graves' ophthalmopathy and Graves' hyperthyroidism. For repertoire sequencing, the TCR beta CDR3 regions were amplified from RNA transcripts. An opening RT-PCR round employed HTBI primers and preceded a second-round multiplex PCR. TCRdb reprocessed the multiplex PCR reads with MiXCR, giving one entry per CDR3 protein. The sample has about half a million distinct CDR3 sequences, 13% to 15% seen once. Sequencing used blood. These receptor sequences come from a woman aged 25 to 39 with Graves' ophthalmopathy.

This clonotype was recorded many times. This rearrangement joins TRBV20-1 to TRBJ1-5, with 7 bases fitting TRBD1. This CDR3 comprises 15 residues. The V segment lost 4 bases and the J segment 6 bases; nucleotides outside the gene matches: 12. The V gene's germline CDR1 is DFQATT and CDR2 SNEGSKA (reference sequence). CDR3 residues: CSATLTEGASQPQHF. CDR3 coding DNA: TGCAGTGCTACCCTTACTGAGGGGGCTAGTCAGCCCCAGCATTTT.

V is TRBV20-1 and J is TRBJ2-2, with D perhaps matching TRBD2 (5 bases). The CDR3 runs to 16 residues. Germline-derived CDR1 and CDR2 are DFQATT and SNEGSKA (reference sequence). Deletions cut 2 bases from V and 2 bases from J, with 15 bases between. CDR3 in amino acids: CSARSRAAANTGELFF. CDR3 coding DNA: TGCAGTGCTAGAAGCCGGGCAGCGGCTAACACCGGGGAGCTGTTTTTT.

The chain employs TRBV28 and TRBJ2-5, with D possibly TRBD2 on 5 matching bases. This CDR3 comprises 13 residues. Deletions cut 2 bases from V and 6 bases from J, with 10 bases between. Germline V gene lookup returns CDR1 MDHEN and CDR2 SYDVKM. The CDR3 DNA reads as TGTGCCAGCAGTTTAGCGGGTACCCAGACCCAGTACTTC. Residues: CASSLAGTQTQYF.

This clonotype was seen ten or more times. The chain uses TRBV30 and TRBJ1-5, with D unresolved. CDR1 is GTSNPN and CDR2 is SVGIG in the germline V gene (reference sequence). The germline V and J ends were trimmed by 2 bases and 4 bases, with 6 bases remaining between them. The CDR3 runs to 12 residues. The CDR3 is CAWSKGNQPQHF. The CDR3 bases are TGTGCCTGGAGTAAAGGGAATCAGCCCCAGCATTTT.

This clonotype came up once. A much larger clone lies one base from this, so it may be a read error. This chain links TRBV12-3 or TRBV12-4 with TRBJ2-2, with D tentatively TRBD2 (5 bases). The V and J ends lost 7 bases and 5 bases respectively, with 17 bases between them. The CDR3 totals 15 residues. This chain's CDR3 is CASTLHGRGTGELFF. The CDR3 DNA is TGTGCCAGCACCCTACACGGCCGAGGGACCGGGGAGCTGTTTTTT.

The CDR3 protein is CASTREGYEQYF. DNA of the CDR3: TGTGCCAGCACGAGAGAGGGCTACGAGCAGTACTTC. V is TRBV13 and J is TRBJ2-7; D may be TRBD2 (5 bases). Germline-derived CDR1 and CDR2 are PRHDT and FYEKMQ (reference sequence). The CDR3 consists of 12 residues. The V gene lost 7 bases and the J gene lost 3 bases, with 10 bases spanning the gap.

This clonotype was detected ten times or more. V and J are TRBV20-1 and TRBJ2-4; perhaps TRBD2 as D (6 bases). Germline V CDR1 and CDR2: DFQATT, SNEGSKA (reference sequence). CDR3 length: 15 amino acids. Trimming took off 4 bases at V and 1 base at J, with 14 bases between the two ends. The CDR3 region is CSATGTLLAKNIQYF. The CDR3, as DNA: TGCAGTGCTACCGGGACTCTACTGGCCAAAAACATTCAGTACTTC.

This clonotype has a count of ten or more. V and J are TRBV19 and TRBJ2-2; 7 bases align to TRBD2. The V gene end was trimmed by 10 bases and the J gene end by 1 base; junction bases not matched to a gene: 9. The CDR3 is 15 amino acids. Germline V lookup: CDR1 LNHDA, CDR2 SQIVND (reference sequence). The CDR3 region has the DNA TGTGCCACCCTGGGGGGGGATGGGAACACCGGGGAGCTGTTTTTT. Protein: CATLGGDGNTGELFF.

This clonotype was found many times. V gene TRBV12-3 or TRBV12-4 combines with J gene TRBJ1-1, with 7 bases matching TRBD1. V was pared by 3 bases and J by 6 bases, with 1 base of the junction left unmatched. This CDR3 region has 12 residues. The CDR3 DNA sequence: TGTGCCAGCAGTTTGGGACAGTCTGAAGCTTTCTTT. Amino acid sequence: CASSLGQSEAFF.

The sample holds many counts of this clonotype. This chain uses TRBV7-3 with TRBJ1-6; unclear D gene. There are 15 residues in the CDR3. V lost 4 bases and J lost 10, with 17 bases in between. Germline-derived CDR1 and CDR2 are SGHTA and FQGTGA. In nucleotides, the CDR3 is TGTGCCAGCAGCTCTGGGGAAGGTATTGGATCACCCCTCCACTTT. This translates into CASSSGEGIGSPLHF.

This clonotype was detected many times. As DNA, the CDR3 is TGTGCCAGCAGCCCGACTTCCCAGTACTTC. This codes for CASSPTSQYF. This rearrangement joins TRBV7-9 to TRBJ2-5; no reliable D call. This CDR3 region has 10 residues. V gave up 5 bases and J gave up 9 bases, with 7 bases separating them. Germline V gene data show CDR1 as SEHNR and CDR2 as FQNEAQ (reference sequence).

This clonotype was recorded many times. This sequence joins TRBV29-1 and TRBJ2-5; 12 nucleotides line up with TRBD2. Germline-derived CDR1 and CDR2 are SQVTM and ANQGSEA. The CDR3 totals 15 residues. V lost 2 bases and J lost 6; bases outside the gene matches: 7. CDR3 nucleotides: TGCAGCGTTGAACCCGGACTAGCGGGGTCGCAGACCCAGTACTTC. Translation: CSVEPGLAGSQTQYF.

This clonotype was seen at least ten times. V and J are TRBV6-1 and TRBJ1-2; the D is unclear. Germline CDR1 reads MNHNS; CDR2 reads SASEGT. CDR3 length equals 12 residues. V gave up 4 bases and J gave up 7 bases, with 10 bases separating them. The CDR3 is CASSVSYSGYTF. The CDR3 bases are TGTGCCAGCAGTGTATCCTACAGTGGCTACACCTTC.

This clonotype was recorded at least ten times. CDR3 sequence: CSAKEWETQYF. As DNA, the CDR3 is TGCAGTGCTAAGGAGTGGGAGACCCAGTACTTC. The chain joins TRBV20-1 to TRBJ2-5; D unclear. The CDR3 covers 11 residues. Trimming took off 4 bases at V and 5 bases at J, with 8 bases between the two ends. The V gene's germline CDR1 is DFQATT and CDR2 SNEGSKA (reference sequence).

This clonotype was observed a handful of times. The chain links TRBV14 to TRBJ1-3; TRBD1 is a possible D gene (6 bases). There are 17 residues in the CDR3. The V gene lost 0 bases and the J gene lost 0 bases, with 12 bases spanning the gap. Germline loops: CDR1 SGHDN, CDR2 FVKESK. CDR3 DNA sequence: TGTGCCAGCAGCCAAGATCGGGGGCGGTACTCTGGAAACACCATATATTTT. As protein: CASSQDRGRYSGNTIYF.

This clonotype has a count of ten or more. J is TRBJ2-7 and V is TRBV11-1; 11 bases are a match to TRBD2. The CDR3 is 17 amino acids. Germline V gene sequence: CDR1 SGHAT, CDR2 FQDESV (reference sequence). V gave up 5 bases and J gave up 4 bases; unmatched junction bases: 13. In DNA form, the CDR3 reads TGTGCCAGCAGCCCGACCCCCGGGACTAGCGGAGGGTACGAGCAGTACTTC. The encoded protein is CASSPTPGTSGGYEQYF. Looking up the rest from reference TRBV11-1 and TRBJ2-7 gives the full variable domain: EAEVAQSPRYKITEKSQAVAFWCDPISGHATLYWYRQILGQGPELLVQFQDESVVDDSQLPKDRFSAERLKGVDSTLKIQPAELGDSAMYLCASSPTPGTSGGYEQYFGPGTRLTVT.

This clonotype has ten or more counts. The rearrangement uses TRBV15 and TRBJ1-2; 8 bases are shared with TRBD1. J lost 4 bases, V lost 3 bases, and 7 bases had no gene match. Germline V gene lookup returns CDR1 LNHNV and CDR2 YYDKDF (reference sequence). CDR3 length: 15 residues. The CDR3 nucleotides are TGTGCCACCAGCAGGGGTGCGACAGGGGTCTATGGCTACACCTTC. Amino acids: CATSRGATGVYGYTF.

This clonotype was picked up many times. This chain connects TRBV2 to TRBJ1-5; possible D gene TRBD1, 6 bases. Per the germline V gene, CDR1 is SNHLY and CDR2 is FYNNEI. The CDR3 is 15 residues long. V dropped 5 bases and J dropped 6 bases, with 17 bases sitting between them. Here the CDR3 reads CASSKDRRGSQPQHF. CDR3 nucleotide sequence: TGTGCCAGCAGTAAAGACAGGCGGGGCAGTCAGCCCCAGCATTTT.

This clonotype was observed many times. This chain joins TRBV2 and TRBJ2-5; 8 bases fit TRBD2. The CDR3 consists of 15 residues. Trimming at V came to 3 bases and at J to 4 bases, leaving 7 bases not matched to a gene. Germline V gene sequence: CDR1 SNHLY, CDR2 FYNNEI. The DNA for the CDR3 is TGTGCCAGCAGTGAGGGACGCGGGGGGTCAGAGACCCAGTACTTC. This encodes CASSEGRGGSETQYF.

This CDR3 reads CASSQGTSGGEETQYF. CDR3 nucleotide sequence: TGTGCCAGCAGCCAAGGGACTAGCGGGGGGGAAGAGACCCAGTACTTC. The V and J genes are TRBV4-2 and TRBJ2-5, with 15 bases matching TRBD2. V shed 1 base, J shed 3 bases, and the junction held 0 bases outside the gene matches. Looked up from germline, CDR1 is LGHNA and CDR2 is YNFKEQ. The CDR3 is 16 residues long.

This clonotype was detected ten times or more. The chain recombines TRBV5-1 with TRBJ1-1; D might be TRBD1 (5 bases). Germline CDR1 and CDR2: SGHRS and YFSETQ. This CDR3 contains 13 residues. V gave up 5 bases and J gave up 1 base, with 9 bases separating them. The CDR3, as DNA: TGCGCCAGCAGACGGGACGAGAACACTGAAGCTTTCTTT. It translates to CASRRDENTEAFF. Complete variable domain (other parts from reference TRBV5-1 and TRBJ1-1): KAGVTQTPRYLIKTRGQQVTLSCSPISGHRSVSWYQQTPGQGLQFLFEYFSETQRNKGNFPGRFSGRQFSNSRSEMNVSTLELGDSALYLCASRRDENTEAFFGQGTRLTVV.

The V gene is TRBV6-1, the J gene TRBJ2-5, with D perhaps matching TRBD2 (7 bases). CDR1 is MNHNS and CDR2 is SASEGT in the germline V gene. Deletions cut 8 bases from V and 2 bases from J, with 12 bases between. The CDR3 is 13 residues long. This chain's CDR3 is CASGGASQETQYF. CDR3 DNA: TGTGCCAGCGGGGGGGCGTCACAAGAGACCCAGTACTTC.

This chain connects TRBV7-9 to TRBJ2-5; a possible D gene is TRBD2 (5 bases). Per the germline V gene, CDR1 is SEHNR and CDR2 is FQNEAQ (reference sequence). The CDR3 is 12 residues long. Trimming left V 3 bases short and J 5 bases short, with 7 bases between. The CDR3 protein is CASSFWEETQYF. The CDR3 bases are TGTGCCAGCAGCTTCTGGGAGGAGACCCAGTACTTC.

This clonotype has ten or more counts. V is TRBV20-1 and J is TRBJ1-2, with D tentatively TRBD1 (6 bases). CDR3 length: 14 amino acids. Looked up from germline, CDR1 is DFQATT and CDR2 is SNEGSKA (reference sequence). Trimming cost V 4 bases and J 4 bases, with 16 bases left between them. The DNA for the CDR3 is TGCAGTGCTACGAGAACAGGGCCGACCTATGGCTACACCTTC. Its protein is CSATRTGPTYGYTF.

This clonotype has a handful of counts. The J gene is TRBJ2-2, the V gene TRBV11-1; the D gene is possibly TRBD1 (6 bases). V was pared by 6 bases and J by 5 bases, with 22 bases between. Germline V gene lookup returns CDR1 SGHAT and CDR2 FQDESV (reference sequence). CDR3 length: 17 residues. In nucleotides, the CDR3 is TGTGCCAGCAGGCCGTGGACAGTGGATGGGAAAACCGGGGAGCTGTTTTTT. Translation: CASRPWTVDGKTGELFF.

This clonotype was recorded many times. V gene TRBV5-1 combines with J gene TRBJ2-7; the D gene is possibly TRBD2 (6 bases). From germline, CDR1 is SGHRS and CDR2 YFSETQ. V gave up 0 bases and J gave up 7 bases, with 14 bases separating them. The CDR3 is 14 residues long. Here the CDR3 DNA reads TGCGCCAGCAGCTTGGTCGACGGCGGGGAAGAGCAGTACTTC. Amino acid sequence: CASSLVDGGEEQYF.

The chain recombines TRBV15 with TRBJ1-5; 7 positions agree with TRBD1. V lost 3 bases and J lost 5; bases outside the gene matches: 7. This CDR3 spans 15 amino acids. Per the germline V gene, CDR1 is LNHNV and CDR2 is YYDKDF (reference sequence). The CDR3 loop is CATSRSSGGYQPQHF. The CDR3 DNA reads as TGTGCCACCAGCAGGAGTTCAGGGGGGTATCAGCCCCAGCATTTT.

This clonotype was seen ten or more times. The rearrangement joins TRBV11-1 to TRBJ2-5, with D perhaps being TRBD1 or TRBD2 (5 bases each). There are 17 residues in the CDR3. The V gene lost 1 base and the J gene lost 2 bases, with 17 bases spanning the gap. The V gene's germline CDR1 is SGHAT and CDR2 FQDESV (reference sequence). In DNA form, the CDR3 reads TGTGCCAGCAGCTTAGTCAGGGCTAGCAATACGCAAGAGACCCAGTACTTC. Its translation: CASSLVRASNTQETQYF.

Many counts were recorded for this clonotype. The chain carries TRBV20-1 and TRBJ1-2; a weak D match, TRBD1 (5 bases). V gave up 7 bases and J gave up 13 bases, with 22 bases separating them. Germline V CDR1 and CDR2: DFQATT, SNEGSKA (reference sequence). The CDR3 is 12 amino acids. The CDR3 reads CSGTPGGVSCTF. The CDR3 nucleotides read TGCAGTGGCACACCCGGGGGGGTCAGCTGCACCTTC.

This clonotype was recorded many times. The chain employs TRBV25-1 and TRBJ1-2; D might be TRBD1 (5 bases). CDR1 MGHDK and CDR2 SYGVNS come from the germline V gene. The length of the CDR3 is 17 residues. With 2 bases removed from V and 6 bases from J, the gap between germline ends came to 22 bases. Here the CDR3 reads CASSEPFGQAPGDGYTF. In nucleotides, the CDR3 is TGTGCCAGCAGTGAACCTTTCGGTCAGGCCCCGGGGGATGGCTACACCTTC.

This rearrangement joins TRBV3-1 to TRBJ1-2; 9 bases fit TRBD1. The germline CDR1 and CDR2 sequences are LGHDT and YNNKEL (reference sequence). CDR3 length: 15 amino acids. V was clipped by 3 bases and J by 8 bases; unmatched bases: 10. The CDR3 loop is CASSQGPGQGRGYTF. The CDR3, as DNA: TGTGCCAGCAGCCAGGGCCCGGGACAGGGTCGCGGCTACACCTTC.